This T cell receptor (beta chain) was identified in a study of T cells in Graves' hyperthyroidism and ophthalmopathy. TCR beta CDR3 regions were amplified from RNA transcripts. The study used the HTBI primer set for a first-round RT-PCR of the TCR CDR3. TCRdb redid the calling of the multiplex PCR reads with MiXCR, one entry per CDR3 protein. The sample carries 400,000 to 500,000 distinct CDR3 sequences, 13% to 15% recorded once. A 10 ml volume of fresh peripheral blood provided the PBMCs. This clonotype has only a few counts. Sequenced material: blood. The receptor was isolated from a woman aged 18-30 years with Graves' hyperthyroidism.

CDR3 sequence: CASSVGPINADTQYF. The CDR3 DNA follows: TGTGCCAGCAGCGTCGGTCCGATTAACGCAGATACGCAGTATTTT. The J gene is TRBJ2-3, the V gene TRBV9; D uncertain. Trimming took 2 bases from V and 4 from J, leaving 14 bases between them. Germline CDR1 reads SGDLS; CDR2 reads YYNGEE. The CDR3 runs 15 residues.